This entry lists 24 T cell receptor beta chains sequenced from one sample in a study of patients and donors after allogeneic stem cell transplantation. A single record per CDR3 protein comes from TCRdb applying MiXCR to the RT-PCR reads. The sample contains tens of thousands of distinct CDR3 sequences, about 5% of which appear only once. Sequences were obtained from blood, either unsorted or a sorted T cell fraction (not recorded which). These receptor sequences come from a human donor who was either an allogeneic HSCT recipient or a stem cell or donor lymphocyte infusion donor (not recorded which). It is not recorded whose cells these are; they may come from a transplant donor.

Many counts were recorded for this clonotype. CDR3 in DNA: TGCAGTGCGCTGAGGGGCAGCGGGAGCACAGATACGCAGTATTTT. Amino acid sequence: CSALRGSGSTDTQYF. The J gene is TRBJ2-3, the V gene TRBV20-1; perhaps TRBD2 as D (6 bases). This CDR3 contains 15 residues. Per the germline V gene, CDR1 is DFQATT and CDR2 is SNEGSKA (reference sequence). V dropped 6 bases and J dropped 0 bases, with 16 bases sitting between them.

This clonotype was counted many times. In DNA form, the CDR3 reads TGTGCCAGCAGCTTAGAGCCGGGGGGTTACAATGAGCAGTTCTTC. This translates into CASSLEPGGYNEQFF. The chain links TRBV11-2 to TRBJ2-1; 7 positions agree with TRBD2. Germline CDR1 reads SGHAT; CDR2 reads FQNNGV. CDR3 length equals 15 residues. J gave up 4 bases and V 0 bases, and 3 bases lay outside the gene matches.

The gene calls are TRBV27 and TRBJ1-1; TRBD1 might be the D (5 bases). Trimming cost V 3 bases and J 3 bases, with 11 bases left between them. Germline CDR1 reads MNHEY; CDR2 reads SMNVEV (reference sequence). The CDR3 consists of 14 residues. CDR3 nucleotide sequence: TGTGCCAGCAGTTTTGGTGGGGGACACACTGAAGCTTTCTTT. Its protein product is CASSFGGGHTEAFF.

This clonotype appeared a few times. The chain uses TRBV2 and TRBJ2-7; D is undetermined. From germline, CDR1 is SNHLY and CDR2 FYNNEI. The CDR3 loop spans 12 amino acids. Deletions cut 5 bases from V and 1 base from J, with 6 bases between. The DNA of the CDR3 is TGTGCCAGCAGTCAGAATTCCTACGAGCAGTACTTC. This gives the protein CASSQNSYEQYF.

V usage is TRBV20-1 and J usage is TRBJ2-3; 12 bases align to TRBD2. J gave up 2 bases and V 1 base, and 4 bases lay outside the gene matches. The germline V gene has CDR1 DFQATT and CDR2 SNEGSKA (reference sequence). CDR3 size: 16 residues. The CDR3 coding sequence is TGCAGTGCTAGAGCCCGACTAGCGGGGGACACAGATACGCAGTATTTT. It is translated as CSARARLAGDTDTQYF.

This clonotype turned up a few times. The V call is TRBV5-1, the J call TRBJ1-1; D remains ambiguous. V was trimmed by 8 bases and J by 4 bases, leaving 21 bases between them. The CDR3 is 15 residues long. Per germline, CDR1 SGHRS and CDR2 YFSETQ. CDR3 in amino acids: CASRSEKGSSTEAFF. The CDR3 DNA sequence: TGCGCCAGTCGTTCGGAGAAGGGCTCAAGCACTGAAGCTTTCTTT. Supplemented by reference TRBV5-1 and TRBJ1-1, the full variable domain reads KAGVTQTPRYLIKTRGQQVTLSCSPISGHRSVSWYQQTPGQGLQFLFEYFSETQRNKGNFPGRFSGRQFSNSRSEMNVSTLELGDSALYLCASRSEKGSSTEAFFGQGTRLTVV.

This clonotype was recorded many times. The chain joins TRBV7-6 to TRBJ2-1; 8 nucleotides agree with TRBD2. V was pared by 1 base and J by 6 bases, with 11 bases of the junction left unmatched. Germline V lookup: CDR1 SGHVS, CDR2 FNYEAQ. CDR3 length: 17 amino acids. The CDR3 region is CASSLVPLAGRGNEQFF. The CDR3 DNA is TGTGCCAGCAGCTTAGTCCCCCTAGCGGGCAGGGGCAATGAGCAGTTCTTC.

This clonotype was found many times. CDR3 protein: CASSLRGTSGTLGSYEQYF. The DNA for the CDR3 is TGTGCCAGCAGTCTAAGGGGGACTAGCGGGACCCTAGGCTCCTACGAGCAGTACTTC. The chain joins TRBV27 to TRBJ2-7; TRBD2 agrees at 13 bases. The CDR3 sequence is 19 residues long. Germline assignment: CDR1 MNHEY and CDR2 SMNVEV (reference sequence). The trim removed 5 bases at V and 0 bases at J, leaving 13 bases unmatched.

This clonotype was seen a handful of times. The chain is built from TRBV19 and TRBJ2-2, with 9 bases aligning to TRBD1. CDR3 length: 16 amino acids. Germline V gives CDR1 LNHDA, CDR2 SQIVND (reference sequence). V was pared by 3 bases and J by 0 bases, with 2 bases of the junction left unmatched. CDR3 in amino acids: CASSIGQGTNTGELFF. The CDR3, as DNA: TGTGCCAGTAGTATCGGACAGGGGACGAACACCGGGGAGCTGTTTTTT.

This clonotype was counted many times. The CDR3 DNA reads TGTGCCAGCAGCCATAGTTACGAAACTTCCGACACTGAAGCTTTCTTT. It yields the protein CASSHSYETSDTEAFF. The rearrangement links TRBV3-1 to TRBJ1-1; no clear D. CDR1 LGHDT and CDR2 YNNKEL come from the germline V gene (reference sequence). V was shortened by 3 bases and J by 3 bases, with 17 bases between the two germline ends. The CDR3 runs to 16 residues.

This clonotype occurred many times. The V gene is TRBV20-1, the J gene TRBJ2-7, with D possibly being TRBD2 (6 bases). The germline V gene has CDR1 DFQATT and CDR2 SNEGSKA (reference sequence). CDR3 length: 16 amino acids. V lost 0 bases and J 4 bases, leaving 19 bases between the germline ends. In DNA form, the CDR3 reads TGCAGTGCTAGAGAGGGATGGGCTAGCGCTTCATACGAGCAGTACTTC. It specifies CSAREGWASASYEQYF.

At least ten counts were recorded for this clonotype. The genes are TRBV20-1 and TRBJ2-5, with D tentatively TRBD2 (5 bases). The length of the CDR3 is 12 residues. V was shortened by 6 bases and J by 5 bases, with 13 bases between the two germline ends. Germline lookup yields CDR1 DFQATT and CDR2 SNEGSKA (reference sequence). In nucleotides, the CDR3 is TGCAGTGCAAGGGCACTAGGGGAGACCCAGTACTTC. As protein: CSARALGETQYF.

This clonotype was detected many times. J is TRBJ2-7 and V is TRBV27; tentatively, D is TRBD1 or TRBD2 (5 bases each). The CDR3 spans 15 residues. CDR1 and CDR2 from the germline V gene are MNHEY and SMNVEV (reference sequence). V shed 1 base and J shed 2 bases, with 12 bases lying between them. CDR3 loop: CASSLLARDPYEQYF. In DNA form, the CDR3 reads TGTGCCAGCAGTTTATTAGCCCGGGACCCCTACGAGCAGTACTTC.

V gene TRBV2 combines with J gene TRBJ2-7; TRBD1 matches 8 bases. V dropped 5 bases and J dropped 5; count of bases not matched to a gene: 5. CDR1 SNHLY and CDR2 FYNNEI come from the germline V gene. The CDR3 has 13 residues. Written as DNA, the CDR3 is TGTGCCAGCAGTCGACAGGGGATTGACGAGCAGTACTTC. Its translation: CASSRQGIDEQYF.

This sequence joins TRBV20-1 and TRBJ1-1; maybe TRBD1 (5 bases). CDR3 length equals 11 residues. Germline V gene data show CDR1 as DFQATT and CDR2 as SNEGSKA (reference sequence). V gave up 6 bases and J gave up 11 bases, with 16 bases separating them. This CDR3 is CSALTGAVAFF. CDR3 nucleotide sequence: TGCAGTGCGCTGACTGGGGCTGTGGCTTTCTTT.

This clonotype came up many times. The rearrangement joins TRBV28 to TRBJ1-5; 9 nucleotides line up with TRBD1. CDR3 length equals 15 residues. The ends lost 6 bases at V and 7 bases at J; junction bases unmatched: 10. Germline loops: CDR1 MDHEN, CDR2 SYDVKM. This chain's CDR3 is CASSPGQGQIQPQHF. DNA of the CDR3: TGTGCCAGCAGCCCGGGACAGGGACAGATCCAGCCCCAGCATTTT. The full variable domain, with the rest looked up from reference TRBV28 and TRBJ1-5, is DVKVTQSSRYLVKRTGEKVFLECVQDMDHENMFWYRQDPGLGLRLIYFSYDVKMKEKGDIPEGYSVSREKKERFSLILESASTNQTSMYLCASSPGQGQIQPQHFGDGTRLSIL.

This clonotype has at least ten counts. The rearrangement links TRBV4-1 to TRBJ1-5, with 7 bases lining up with TRBD1. After removal of 7 bases from V and 0 bases from J, the junction contained 12 bases not matched to a gene. The CDR3 contains 17 residues. Per germline, CDR1 MGHRA and CDR2 YSYEKL. The CDR3 DNA reads as TGCGCCAGCATAAGTAGGACAGGCCAAAATAGCAATCAGCCCCAGCATTTT. This sequence encodes CASISRTGQNSNQPQHF.

This clonotype was observed at least ten times. The chain has TRBV20-1 and TRBJ2-5, with 8 bases identical to TRBD2. V lost 2 bases to trimming and J lost 7 bases; unmatched junction nucleotides: 12. This CDR3 is built from 15 residues. Looked up from germline, CDR1 is DFQATT and CDR2 is SNEGSKA (reference sequence). The chain's CDR3 is CSARFMVAGSGTQYF. Here the CDR3 DNA reads TGCAGTGCTAGATTTATGGTAGCGGGATCGGGGACCCAGTACTTC.

This clonotype has a count of ten or more. The chain couples TRBV29-1 to TRBJ1-4, with D possibly matching TRBD1 (6 bases). Germline V CDR1 and CDR2: SQVTM, ANQGSEA. The ends were cut back, 7 bases at V and 6 bases at J, with 15 bases in the middle. The length of the CDR3 is 13 residues. The chain's CDR3 is CSARTDGDEKLFF. The CDR3 nucleotides read TGCAGCGCCAGGACAGACGGAGATGAAAAACTGTTTTTT.

In its sample, this clonotype was seen many times. The chain has TRBV5-5 and TRBJ2-3; D may be TRBD2 (6 bases). This CDR3 has 15 amino acids. Between the trimmed V and J ends, which lost 2 bases and 2 bases, there was a span of 12 bases. Per germline, CDR1 SGHKS and CDR2 YYEKEE (reference sequence). This CDR3 reads CASSFKAGFTDTQYF. The DNA of the CDR3 is TGTGCCAGCAGCTTCAAAGCGGGCTTCACAGATACGCAGTATTTT.

This clonotype was counted a few times. CDR3 protein: CASSGGGTRGPGETQYF. DNA of the CDR3: TGTGCCAGCAGCGGAGGAGGAACTCGAGGGCCGGGGGAGACCCAGTACTTC. This chain joins TRBV9 and TRBJ2-5, with TRBD2 as a possible D gene (5 bases). Germline assignment: CDR1 SGDLS and CDR2 YYNGEE. This CDR3 has 17 amino acids. Trimming pared 3 bases from V and 5 bases from J, leaving 23 bases between.

This clonotype was picked up many times. The chain couples TRBV12-3 or TRBV12-4 to TRBJ2-3, with 8 bases that match TRBD2. This CDR3 spans 16 amino acids. The trim removed 5 bases at V and 2 bases at J, leaving 9 bases unmatched. This CDR3 is CASSPRVAGITDTQYF. CDR3 nucleotides: TGTGCCAGCAGTCCCCGGGTAGCGGGAATCACAGATACGCAGTATTTT.

This clonotype was counted at least ten times. The chain links TRBV20-1 to TRBJ2-5; TRBD1 aligns across 7 bases. The ends lost 0 bases at V and 4 bases at J; junction bases unmatched: 8. CDR1 is DFQATT and CDR2 is SNEGSKA in the germline V gene (reference sequence). The CDR3 is 15 amino acids. CDR3 nucleotides: TGCAGTGCTAGAGATCTACAGGGACAGCCAGAGACCCAGTACTTC. Encoded protein: CSARDLQGQPETQYF.

This clonotype was picked up many times. The J gene is TRBJ2-3, the V gene TRBV24-1, with D hard to call. Germline assignment: CDR1 KGHDR and CDR2 SFDVKD. The CDR3 totals 11 residues. The germline V and J ends were trimmed by 5 bases and 5 bases, with 4 bases remaining between them. The chain's CDR3 is CATSGLDTQYF. The CDR3 bases are TGTGCCACCAGTGGACTAGATACGCAGTATTTT.